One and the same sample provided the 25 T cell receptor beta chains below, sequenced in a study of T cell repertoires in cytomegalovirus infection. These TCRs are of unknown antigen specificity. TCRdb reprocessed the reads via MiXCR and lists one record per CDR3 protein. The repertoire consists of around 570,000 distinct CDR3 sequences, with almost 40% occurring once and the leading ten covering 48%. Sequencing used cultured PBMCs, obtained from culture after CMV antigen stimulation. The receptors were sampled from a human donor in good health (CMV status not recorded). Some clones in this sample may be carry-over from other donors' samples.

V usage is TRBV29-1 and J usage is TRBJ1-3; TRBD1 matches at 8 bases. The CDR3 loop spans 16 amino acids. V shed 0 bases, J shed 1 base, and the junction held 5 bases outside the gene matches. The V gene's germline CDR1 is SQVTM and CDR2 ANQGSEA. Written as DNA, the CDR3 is TGCAGCGTTGAAGATTGGCGGACAGGGTCTGGAAACACCATATATTTT. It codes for CSVEDWRTGSGNTIYF.

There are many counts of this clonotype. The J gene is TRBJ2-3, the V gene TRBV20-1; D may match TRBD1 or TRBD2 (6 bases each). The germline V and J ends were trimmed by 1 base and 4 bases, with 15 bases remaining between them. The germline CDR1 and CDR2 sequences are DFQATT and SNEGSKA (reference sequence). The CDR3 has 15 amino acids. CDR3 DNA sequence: TGCAGTGCTAGAGGGGGGGCTCCGGGGCCAGATACGCAGTATTTT. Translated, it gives CSARGGAPGPDTQYF.

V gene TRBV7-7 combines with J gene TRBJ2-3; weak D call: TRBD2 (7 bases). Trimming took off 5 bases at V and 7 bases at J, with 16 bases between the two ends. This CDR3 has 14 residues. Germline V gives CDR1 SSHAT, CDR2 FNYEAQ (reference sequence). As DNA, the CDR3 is TGTGCCAGCAGCCCAGGTGGGGGGGCAAATACGCAGTATTTT. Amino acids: CASSPGGGANTQYF.

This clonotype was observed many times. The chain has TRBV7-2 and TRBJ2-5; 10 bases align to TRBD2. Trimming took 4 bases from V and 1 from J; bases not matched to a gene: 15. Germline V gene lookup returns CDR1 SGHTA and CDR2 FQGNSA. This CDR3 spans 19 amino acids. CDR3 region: CASSSARVAGGLLQETQYF. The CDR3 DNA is TGTGCCAGCAGCTCAGCTCGGGTAGCGGGGGGCCTCCTCCAAGAGACCCAGTACTTC. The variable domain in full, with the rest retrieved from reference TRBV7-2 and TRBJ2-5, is GAGVSQSPSNKVTEKGKDVELRCDPISGHTALYWYRQSLGQGLEFLIYFQGNSAPDKSGLPSDRFSAERTGGSVSTLTIQRTQQEDSAVYLCASSSARVAGGLLQETQYFGPGTRLLVL.

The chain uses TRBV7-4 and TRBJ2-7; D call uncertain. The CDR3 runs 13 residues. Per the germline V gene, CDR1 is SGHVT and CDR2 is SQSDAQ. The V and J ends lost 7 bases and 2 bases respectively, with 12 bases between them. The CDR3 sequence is CASTPRLAYEQYF. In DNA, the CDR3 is TGTGCCAGCACTCCACGCTTAGCCTACGAGCAGTACTTC.

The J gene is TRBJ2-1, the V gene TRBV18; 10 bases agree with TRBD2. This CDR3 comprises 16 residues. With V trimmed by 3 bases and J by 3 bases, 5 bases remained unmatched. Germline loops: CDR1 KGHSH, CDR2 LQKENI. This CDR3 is CASSPASGSRYNEQFF. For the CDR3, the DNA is TGTGCCAGCTCACCGGCTAGCGGGAGTCGCTACAATGAGCAGTTCTTC.

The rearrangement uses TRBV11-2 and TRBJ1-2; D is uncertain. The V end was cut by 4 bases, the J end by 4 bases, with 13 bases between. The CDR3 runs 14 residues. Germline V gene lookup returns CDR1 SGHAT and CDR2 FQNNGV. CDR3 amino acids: CASSSKPFGYGYTF. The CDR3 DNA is TGTGCCAGCAGCTCGAAACCTTTCGGCTATGGCTACACCTTC.

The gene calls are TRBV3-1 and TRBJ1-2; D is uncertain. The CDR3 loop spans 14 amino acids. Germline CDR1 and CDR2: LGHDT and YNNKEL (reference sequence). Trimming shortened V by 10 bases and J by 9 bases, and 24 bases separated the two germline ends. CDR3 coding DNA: TGTGCCACGTCCGCTACCTCGGTCGGAGGTAGCTACACCTTC. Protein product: CATSATSVGGSYTF.

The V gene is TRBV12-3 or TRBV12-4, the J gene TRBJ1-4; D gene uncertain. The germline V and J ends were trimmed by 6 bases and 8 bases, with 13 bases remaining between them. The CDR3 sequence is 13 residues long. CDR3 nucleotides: TGTGCCAGCAGACCTAGCGTTGTCGAAAAACTGTTTTTT. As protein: CASRPSVVEKLFF.

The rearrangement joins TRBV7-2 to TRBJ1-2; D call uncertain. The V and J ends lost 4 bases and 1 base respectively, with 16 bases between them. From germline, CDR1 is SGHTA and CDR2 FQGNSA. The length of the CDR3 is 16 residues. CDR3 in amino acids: CASSSGPGISNYGYTF. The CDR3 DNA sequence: TGTGCCAGCAGCTCCGGCCCGGGAATCAGTAACTATGGCTACACCTTC. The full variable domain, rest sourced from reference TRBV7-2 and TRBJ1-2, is GAGVSQSPSNKVTEKGKDVELRCDPISGHTALYWYRQSLGQGLEFLIYFQGNSAPDKSGLPSDRFSAERTGGSVSTLTIQRTQQEDSAVYLCASSSGPGISNYGYTFGSGTRLTVV.

The CDR3 DNA is TGTGCCAGCAGTGAAGCAGGACAGAGGTCACCCCTCCACTTT. Residues: CASSEAGQRSPLHF. V is TRBV2 and J is TRBJ1-6, with D tentatively TRBD1 (6 bases). This CDR3 region has 14 residues. Trimming removed 0 bases from V and 10 bases from J, with 10 bases in between. Germline CDR1 SNHLY, CDR2 FYNNEI. The complete variable domain, with remaining parts taken from reference TRBV2 and TRBJ1-6, reads EPEVTQTPSHQVTQMGQEVILRCVPISNHLYFYWYRQILGQKVEFLVSFYNNEISEKSEIFDDQFSVERPDGSNFTLKIRSTKLEDSAMYFCASSEAGQRSPLHFGNGTRLTVT.

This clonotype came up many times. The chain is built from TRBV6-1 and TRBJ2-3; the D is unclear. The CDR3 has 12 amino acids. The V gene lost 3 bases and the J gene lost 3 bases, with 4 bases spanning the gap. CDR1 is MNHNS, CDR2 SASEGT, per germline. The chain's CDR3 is CASSDPTDTQYF. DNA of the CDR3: TGTGCCAGCAGTGATCCGACAGATACGCAGTATTTT.

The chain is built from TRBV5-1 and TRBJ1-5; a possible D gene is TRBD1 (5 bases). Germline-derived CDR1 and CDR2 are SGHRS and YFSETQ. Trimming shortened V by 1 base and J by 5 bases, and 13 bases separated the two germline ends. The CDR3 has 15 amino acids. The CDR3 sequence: CASSLSTGGDQPQHF. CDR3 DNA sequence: TGCGCCAGCAGCTTGTCAACAGGAGGGGATCAGCCCCAGCATTTT.

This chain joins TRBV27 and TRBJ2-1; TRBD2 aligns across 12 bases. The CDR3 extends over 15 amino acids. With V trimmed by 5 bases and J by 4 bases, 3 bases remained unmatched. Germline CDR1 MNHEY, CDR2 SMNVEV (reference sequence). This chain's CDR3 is CASSVTSGRYNEQFF. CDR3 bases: TGTGCCAGCAGTGTCACTAGCGGGAGGTACAATGAGCAGTTCTTC.

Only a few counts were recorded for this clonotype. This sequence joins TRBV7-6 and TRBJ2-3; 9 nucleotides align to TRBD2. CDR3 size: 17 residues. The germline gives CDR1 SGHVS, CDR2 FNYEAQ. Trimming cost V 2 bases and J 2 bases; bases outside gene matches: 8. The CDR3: CASSLPDQREATDTQYF. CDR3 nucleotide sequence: TGTGCCAGCAGCTTACCCGACCAGCGGGAGGCCACAGATACGCAGTATTTT. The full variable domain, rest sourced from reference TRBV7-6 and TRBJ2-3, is GAGVSQSPRYKVTKRGQDVALRCDPISGHVSLYWYRQALGQGPEFLTYFNYEAQQDKSGLPNDRFSAERPEGSISTLTIQRTEQRDSAMYRCASSLPDQREATDTQYFGPGTRLTVL.

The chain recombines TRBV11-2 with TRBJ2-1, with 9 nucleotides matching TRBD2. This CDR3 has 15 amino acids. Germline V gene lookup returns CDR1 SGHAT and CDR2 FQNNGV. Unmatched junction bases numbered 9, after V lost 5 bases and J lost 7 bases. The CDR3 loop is CASSILAGEGNEQFF. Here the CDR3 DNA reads TGTGCCAGCAGCATATTAGCGGGAGAGGGTAATGAGCAGTTCTTC.

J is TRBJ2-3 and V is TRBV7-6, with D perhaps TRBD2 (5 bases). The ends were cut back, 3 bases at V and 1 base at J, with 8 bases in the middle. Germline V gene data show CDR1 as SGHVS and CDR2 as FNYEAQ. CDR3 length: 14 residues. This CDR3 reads CASSFGAGTDTQYF. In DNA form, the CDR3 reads TGTGCCAGCAGCTTTGGAGCGGGCACAGATACGCAGTATTTT. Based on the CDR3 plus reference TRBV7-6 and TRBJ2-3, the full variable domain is GAGVSQSPRYKVTKRGQDVALRCDPISGHVSLYWYRQALGQGPEFLTYFNYEAQQDKSGLPNDRFSAERPEGSISTLTIQRTEQRDSAMYRCASSFGAGTDTQYFGPGTRLTVL.

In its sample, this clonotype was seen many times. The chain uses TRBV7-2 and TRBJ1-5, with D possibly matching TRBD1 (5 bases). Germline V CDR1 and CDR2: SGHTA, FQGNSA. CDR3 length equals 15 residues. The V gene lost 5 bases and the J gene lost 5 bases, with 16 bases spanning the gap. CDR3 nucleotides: TGTGCCAGCAGCCCGGGGCCGGGGCCCCATCAGCCCCAGCATTTT. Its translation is CASSPGPGPHQPQHF. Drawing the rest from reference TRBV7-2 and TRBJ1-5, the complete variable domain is GAGVSQSPSNKVTEKGKDVELRCDPISGHTALYWYRQSLGQGLEFLIYFQGNSAPDKSGLPSDRFSAERTGGSVSTLTIQRTQQEDSAVYLCASSPGPGPHQPQHFGDGTRLSIL.

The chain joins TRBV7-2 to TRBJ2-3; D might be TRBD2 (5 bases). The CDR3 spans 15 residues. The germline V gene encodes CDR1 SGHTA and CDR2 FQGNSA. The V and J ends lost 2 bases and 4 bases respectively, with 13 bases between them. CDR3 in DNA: TGTGCCAGCAGCTTAAGGCTAGCTCACGCAGATACGCAGTATTTT. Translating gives CASSLRLAHADTQYF.

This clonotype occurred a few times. The CDR3 sequence is CAISESGLKNNEQFF. The CDR3 DNA reads as TGTGCCATCAGTGAGAGTGGCCTTAAGAACAATGAGCAGTTCTTC. The chain recombines TRBV10-3 with TRBJ2-1; D is unresolved. Germline assignment: CDR1 ENHRY and CDR2 SYGVKD. The CDR3 spans 15 residues. V was cut by 2 bases and J by 5 bases, with 13 bases left in between.

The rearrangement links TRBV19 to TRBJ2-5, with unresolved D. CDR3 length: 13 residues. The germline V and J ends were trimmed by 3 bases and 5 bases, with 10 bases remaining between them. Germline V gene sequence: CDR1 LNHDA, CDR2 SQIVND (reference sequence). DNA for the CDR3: TGTGCCAGTAGTATCAAGTTTAGGGAGACCCAGTACTTC. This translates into CASSIKFRETQYF.

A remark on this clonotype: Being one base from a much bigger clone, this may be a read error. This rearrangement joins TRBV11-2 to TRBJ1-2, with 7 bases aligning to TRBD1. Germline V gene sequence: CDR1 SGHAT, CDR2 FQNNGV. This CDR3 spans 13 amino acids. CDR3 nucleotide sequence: TGTGCCAGCAGCTTAACAGGGGATAATGGCCACACCTTC. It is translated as CASSLTGDNGHTF.

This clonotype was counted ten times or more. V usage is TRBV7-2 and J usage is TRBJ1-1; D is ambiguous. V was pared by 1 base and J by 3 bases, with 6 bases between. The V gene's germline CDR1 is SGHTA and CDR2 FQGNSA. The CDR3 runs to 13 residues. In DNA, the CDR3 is TGTGCCAGCAGCTTAGAGGGCCACACTGAAGCTTTCTTT. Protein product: CASSLEGHTEAFF. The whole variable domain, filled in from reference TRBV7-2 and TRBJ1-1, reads GAGVSQSPSNKVTEKGKDVELRCDPISGHTALYWYRQSLGQGLEFLIYFQGNSAPDKSGLPSDRFSAERTGGSVSTLTIQRTQQEDSAVYLCASSLEGHTEAFFGQGTRLTVV.

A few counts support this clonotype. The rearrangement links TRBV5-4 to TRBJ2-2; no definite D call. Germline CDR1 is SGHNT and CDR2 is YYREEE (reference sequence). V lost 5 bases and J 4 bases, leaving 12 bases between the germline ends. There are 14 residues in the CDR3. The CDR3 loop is CASRFVGGTGELFF. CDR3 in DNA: TGTGCCAGCAGATTTGTTGGTGGCACCGGGGAGCTGTTTTTT.

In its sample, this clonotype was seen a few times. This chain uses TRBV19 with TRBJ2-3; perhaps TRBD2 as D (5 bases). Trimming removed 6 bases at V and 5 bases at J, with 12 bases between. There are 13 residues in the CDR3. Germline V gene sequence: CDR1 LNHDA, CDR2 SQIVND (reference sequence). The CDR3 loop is CASRPRSGDTQYF. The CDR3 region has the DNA TGTGCCAGTAGGCCTAGAAGCGGAGATACGCAGTATTTT.